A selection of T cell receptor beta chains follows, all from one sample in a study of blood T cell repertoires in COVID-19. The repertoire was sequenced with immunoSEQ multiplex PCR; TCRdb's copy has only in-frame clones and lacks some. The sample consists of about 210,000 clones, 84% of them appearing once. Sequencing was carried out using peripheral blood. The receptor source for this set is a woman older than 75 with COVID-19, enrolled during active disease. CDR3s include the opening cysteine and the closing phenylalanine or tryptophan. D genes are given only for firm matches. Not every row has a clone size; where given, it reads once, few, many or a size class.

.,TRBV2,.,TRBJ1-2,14,CASIQQAQGYGYTF,TGTGCCAGCATCCAGCAGGCCCAGGGCTATGGCTACACCTTC
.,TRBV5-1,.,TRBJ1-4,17,CASSLGLGWGTNEKLFF,TGCGCCAGCAGCTTGGGGTTGGGTTGGGGCACTAATGAAAAACTGTTTTTT
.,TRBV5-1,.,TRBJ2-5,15,CASRKIAGSQETQYF,TGCGCCAGCAGAAAAATAGCAGGGTCCCAAGAGACCCAGTACTTC
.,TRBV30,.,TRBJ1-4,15,CAWSTPTGGSEKLFF,TGTGCCTGGAGTACACCTACCGGTGGGAGTGAAAAACTGTTTTTT
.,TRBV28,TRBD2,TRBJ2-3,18,CASSLTQTSGGARDTQYF,TGTGCCAGCAGTTTAACCCAGACTAGCGGGGGGGCCAGGGATACGCAGTATTTT
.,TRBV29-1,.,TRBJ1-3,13,CSVGRGSGNTIYF,TGCAGCGTTGGGAGAGGCTCTGGAAACACCATATATTTT
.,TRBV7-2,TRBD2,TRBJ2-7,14,CASSSGLAGLEQYF,TGTGCCAGCAGCTCGGGACTAGCGGGACTCGAGCAGTACTTC
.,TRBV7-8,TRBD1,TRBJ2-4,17,CASSLHRDRVGENIQYF,TGTGCCAGCAGCTTACACCGGGACAGGGTTGGGGAAAACATTCAGTACTTC
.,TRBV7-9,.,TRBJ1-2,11,CSAGPMAGYTF,TGCTCCGCAGGGCCGATGGCTGGCTACACCTTC
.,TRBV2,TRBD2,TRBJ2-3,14,CASGLGGGTDTQYF,TGTGCCAGCGGATTGGGGGGGGGAACAGATACGCAGTATTTT
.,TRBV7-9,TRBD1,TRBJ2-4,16,CASSPGTGLAKNIQYF,TGTGCCAGCAGCCCGGGGACAGGGCTAGCCAAAAACATTCAGTACTTC
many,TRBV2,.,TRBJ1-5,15,CASGEGGLGNQPQHF,TGTGCCAGCGGGGAGGGGGGGCTCGGCAATCAGCCCCAGCATTTT
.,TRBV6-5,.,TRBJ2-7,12,CASRRTDYEQYF,TGTGCCAGCAGGAGGACAGACTACGAGCAGTACTTC
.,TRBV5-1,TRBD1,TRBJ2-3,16,CASSPGQGVESATQYF,TGCGCCAGCAGCCCGGGACAGGGTGTCGAGTCAGCTACGCAGTATTTT
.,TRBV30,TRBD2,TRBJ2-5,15,CAWRASGGLQETQYF,TGTGCCTGGAGAGCTAGCGGGGGGCTTCAAGAGACCCAGTACTTC
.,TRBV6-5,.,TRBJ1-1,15,CASSYSSSWAGSAFF,TGTGCCAGCAGTTACTCGAGCTCTTGGGCAGGGTCGGCTTTCTTT
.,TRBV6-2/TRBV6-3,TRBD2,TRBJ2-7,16,CASSYSGGTLPNEQYF,TGTGCCAGCAGTTACTCGGGAGGGACCCTACCTAACGAGCAGTACTTC
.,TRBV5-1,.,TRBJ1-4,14,CASSYQGSDEKLFF,TGCGCCAGCAGCTATCAGGGTTCGGATGAAAAACTGTTTTTT
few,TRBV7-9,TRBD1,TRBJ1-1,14,CASSSGTENTEAFF,TGTGCCAGCAGCTCCGGGACAGAGAACACTGAAGCTTTCTTT
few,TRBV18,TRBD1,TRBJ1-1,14,CASSTTGMNTEAFF,TGTGCCAGCTCAACGACAGGGATGAACACTGAAGCTTTCTTT
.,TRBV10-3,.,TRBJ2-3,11,CAISSVDTQYF,TGTGCCATCAGTTCTGTAGATACGCAGTATTTT
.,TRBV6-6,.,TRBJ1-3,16,CASSSGSEGSGNTIYF,TGTGCCAGCAGTTCCGGTTCGGAGGGCTCTGGAAACACCATATATTTT
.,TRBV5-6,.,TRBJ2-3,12,CASSLFRDTQYF,TGTGCCAGCAGCTTGTTTCGAGATACGCAGTATTTT
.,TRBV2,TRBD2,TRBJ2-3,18,CASRQSTSGSTSTDTQYF,TGTGCCAGCCGCCAGTCGACTAGCGGATCCACTAGCACAGATACGCAGTATTTT
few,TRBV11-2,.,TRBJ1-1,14,CASSLGTASLGAFF,TGTGCCAGCAGCTTAGGGACAGCCTCACTGGGAGCTTTCTTT
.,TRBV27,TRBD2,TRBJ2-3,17,CASSPSRLAGAADTQYF,TGTGCCAGCAGTCCTTCTCGACTAGCGGGGGCAGCAGATACGCAGTATTTT
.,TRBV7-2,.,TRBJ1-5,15,CASSLGGVSNQPQHF,TGTGCCAGCAGCTTAGGAGGTGTAAGCAATCAGCCCCAGCATTTT
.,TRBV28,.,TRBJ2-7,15,CASSLPSSGGYEQYF,TGTGCCAGCAGTTTACCTTCCTCAGGAGGGTACGAGCAGTACTTC
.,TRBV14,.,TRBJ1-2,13,CASSPDTYYGYTF,TGTGCCAGCAGCCCCGACACTTACTATGGCTACACCTTC
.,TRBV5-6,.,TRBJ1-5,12,CASSLLSQPQHF,TGTGCCAGCAGCTTGCTCAGTCAGCCCCAGCATTTT
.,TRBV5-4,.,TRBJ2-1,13,CASSLDNWSEQFF,TGTGCCAGCAGCTTGGACAACTGGAGTGAGCAGTTCTTC
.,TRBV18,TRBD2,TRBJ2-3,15,CASSPPGGVGDTQYF,TGTGCCAGCTCACCCCCGGGGGGAGTCGGAGATACGCAGTATTTT
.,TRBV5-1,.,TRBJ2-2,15,CASSLPGLVPGELFF,TGCGCCAGCAGCTTACCCGGACTTGTTCCCGGGGAGCTGTTTTTT
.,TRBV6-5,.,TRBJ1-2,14,CASSNLSGAYGYTF,TGTGCCAGCAGTAACCTTTCAGGGGCCTATGGCTACACCTTC
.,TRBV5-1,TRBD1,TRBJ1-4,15,CASSLGSRGDEKLFF,TGCGCCAGCAGCTTGGGCAGCAGGGGGGATGAAAAACTGTTTTTT
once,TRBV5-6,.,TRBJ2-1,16,CASSLRPPGAYNEQFF,TGTGCCAGCAGCTTAAGGCCACCCGGGGCCTACAATGAGCAGTTCTTC
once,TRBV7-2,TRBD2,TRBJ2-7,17,CASSPGSGGAERYEQYF,TGTGCCAGCAGTCCGGGGAGCGGGGGGGCCGAACGATACGAGCAGTACTTC
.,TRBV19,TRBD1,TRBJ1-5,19,CASSIGGGQGLYSNQPQHF,TGTGCCAGTAGTATAGGAGGGGGACAGGGGCTTTATAGCAATCAGCCCCAGCATTTT
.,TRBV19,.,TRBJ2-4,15,CASSIQAIAKNIQYF,TGTGCCAGTAGTATCCAGGCTATAGCCAAAAACATTCAGTACTTC
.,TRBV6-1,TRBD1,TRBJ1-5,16,CASSDYGQGDYQPQHF,TGTGCCAGCAGTGACTATGGACAGGGGGATTATCAGCCCCAGCATTTT
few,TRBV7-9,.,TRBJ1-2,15,CASSLHPGESYGYTF,TGTGCCAGCAGCCTTCATCCCGGGGAAAGCTATGGCTACACCTTC
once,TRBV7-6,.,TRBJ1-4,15,CASSFTGASNEKLFF,TGTGCCAGCAGCTTTACAGGAGCCTCTAATGAAAAACTGTTTTTT
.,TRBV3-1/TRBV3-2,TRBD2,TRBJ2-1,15,CASSRSGLADNEQFF,TGTGCCAGCAGCCGATCGGGACTAGCGGACAATGAGCAGTTCTTC
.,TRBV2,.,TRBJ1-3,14,CASKTDSTGNTIYF,TGTGCCAGCAAAACCGATTCTACTGGAAACACCATATATTTT
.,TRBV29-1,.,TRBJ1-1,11,CSVDWQTEAFF,TGCAGCGTTGATTGGCAGACTGAAGCTTTCTTT
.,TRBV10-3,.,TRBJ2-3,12,CAMGSGEGTQYF,TGTGCCATGGGGTCAGGGGAAGGTACGCAGTATTTT
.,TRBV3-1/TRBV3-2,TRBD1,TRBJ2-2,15,CASSQDAQGAGELFF,TGTGCCAGCAGCCAAGATGCGCAGGGGGCCGGGGAGCTGTTTTTT
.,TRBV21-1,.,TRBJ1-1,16,CASSKGDTGSYTEAFF,TGTGCCAGCAGCAAAGGAGACACAGGGTCGTACACTGAAGCTTTCTTT
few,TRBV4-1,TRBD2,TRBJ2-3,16,CASSRSGSGGGDTQYF,TGCGCCAGCAGCCGCTCAGGTAGCGGGGGGGGAGATACGCAGTATTTT
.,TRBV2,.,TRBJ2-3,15,CASSVQGPRIDTQYF,TGTGCCAGCAGTGTACAGGGACCCAGGATAGATACGCAGTATTTT
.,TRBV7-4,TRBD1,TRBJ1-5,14,CASSPKDRGKAQHF,TGTGCCAGCAGCCCCAAGGACAGGGGTAAGGCCCAGCATTTT